This T cell receptor (beta chain) was sequenced in a study of human T cells and chemical hapten exposure. Study-level background: Diphenylcyclopropenone doses were given weekly to the scalps of patients across the roughly 25-week study.

TCRdb ran MiXCR on the RACE reads and lists one entry per CDR3 protein. Found here are 300,000 to 400,000 distinct CDR3 sequences, roughly 5.3% of them singletons; the top ten hold 2.5% to 3%. At least ten counts were recorded for this clonotype. Stated time point: pre-sensitization, week 0. Documented treatment: therapeutic diphenylcyclopropenone sensitization with weekly scalp DPC. Non-pregnant alopecia patients aged 18 to 70, suitable for DPC therapy. Whole blood that had not been fractionated was the source of extracted total RNA. This TCR derives from a woman aged 45-59 years with alopecia areata. Some clones in this sample may be carry-over from other donors' samples. The sample consisted of whole blood, taken in connection with sensitization to the hapten diphenylcyclopropenone (DPC).

The CDR3 nucleotides are TGTGCCAGCAGCCCTACAGGGGGCTTTCAGCCCCAGCATTTT. It is translated as CASSPTGGFQPQHF. The chain employs TRBV28 and TRBJ1-5; 9 bases are a match to TRBD1. Germline V gene data show CDR1 as MDHEN and CDR2 as SYDVKM. After removal of 6 bases from V and 6 bases from J, the junction contained 6 bases not matched to a gene. The CDR3 totals 14 residues.